Presented here are 20 T cell receptor beta chains from one specimen sequenced in a study of T cell repertoires in cytomegalovirus infection (dated 2019 in TCRdb). The run used an Illumina HiSeq 1500. The raw public data were reprocessed by TCRdb itself: fastp quality trimming at Q25, MiXCR clonotype calling, in-frame beta chains only. All rows with the same CDR3 protein become a single entry with the most common DNA and genes. Present in this sample are some 300,000 distinct CDR3 sequences, around 10% of which were seen just once. Approximately 2.3% of the sample is held by the ten biggest clonotypes. Specimen: PBMCs. These receptors came from a human donor in good health (CMV status not recorded). Some clones in this sample may be carry-over from other donors' samples.

V and J are TRBV28 and TRBJ2-1, with a tentative D call TRBD1 (5 bases). Trimming took off 7 bases at V and 9 bases at J, with 13 bases between the two ends. CDR3 size: 12 residues. CDR1 and CDR2 from the germline V gene are MDHEN and SYDVKM. This CDR3 is CASKGSVSEQFF. The CDR3 nucleotides are TGTGCCAGCAAGGGGTCAGTCTCTGAGCAGTTCTTC.

This clonotype was detected many times. The gene calls are TRBV7-9 and TRBJ1-2, with TRBD1 matching 7 bases. V was clipped by 1 base and J by 8 bases; unmatched bases: 7. Germline V gene lookup returns CDR1 SEHNR and CDR2 FQNEAQ (reference sequence). This CDR3 contains 14 residues. CDR3 amino acids: CASSLGQGLRGYTF. In DNA, the CDR3 is TGTGCCAGCAGCTTAGGACAGGGTCTACGGGGCTACACCTTC. The full variable domain, rest sourced from reference TRBV7-9 and TRBJ1-2, is DTGVSQNPRHKITKRGQNVTFRCDPISEHNRLYWYRQTLGQGPEFLTYFQNEAQLEKSRLLSDRFSAERPKGSFSTLEIQRTEQGDSAMYLCASSLGQGLRGYTFGSGTRLTVV.

The rearrangement joins TRBV7-9 to TRBJ1-1; unclear D gene. V lost 1 base, J lost 6 bases, and 12 bases lay in between. Germline V CDR1 and CDR2: SEHNR, FQNEAQ (reference sequence). The CDR3 totals 14 residues. Written as DNA, the CDR3 is TGTGCCAGCAGCTTAGTGGCGAGATCCCCTGAAGCTTTCTTT. Its translation is CASSLVARSPEAFF.

This clonotype was seen at least ten times. The chain joins TRBV10-3 to TRBJ2-3; TRBD2 matches at 7 bases. With V trimmed by 6 bases and J by 2 bases, 5 bases remained unmatched. The CDR3 is made up of 14 amino acids. CDR1 is ENHRY, CDR2 SYGVKD, per germline. DNA for the CDR3: TGTGCCATCAGGAAGGCGGGGGACACAGATACGCAGTATTTT. Encoded protein: CAIRKAGDTDTQYF.

This clonotype was recorded at least ten times. This sequence joins TRBV12-3 or TRBV12-4 and TRBJ2-7; D is possibly TRBD1 (6 bases). This CDR3 is built from 13 residues. Trimming took 5 bases from V and 6 from J, leaving 14 bases between them. CDR3 in amino acids: CASSERTGSEQYF. Here the CDR3 DNA reads TGTGCCAGCAGTGAACGAACAGGGTCCGAGCAGTACTTC.

This clonotype was seen at least ten times. The chain couples TRBV7-2 to TRBJ1-5; D gene unclear. With 5 bases removed from V and 1 base from J, the gap between germline ends came to 12 bases. This CDR3 region has 15 residues. CDR1 is SGHTA, CDR2 FQGNSA, per germline. This CDR3 reads CASSPGLWSNQPQHF. The CDR3 DNA is TGTGCCAGCAGCCCGGGCCTGTGGAGCAATCAGCCCCAGCATTTT.

Note on this clonotype: One end of the junction varies from germline; a read error may be responsible. The chain's CDR3 is CTSRYTSGASYNEQFF. The CDR3, as DNA: TGTACCAGCAGATATACTAGCGGGGCTTCCTACAATGAGCAGTTCTTC. The chain carries TRBV6-6 and TRBJ2-1; 10 bases align to TRBD2. This CDR3 region has 16 residues. Germline V gene sequence: CDR1 MNHNY, CDR2 SVGAGI (reference sequence).

Worth noting for this clonotype: Since a much larger clone is just one base distant, this may be a read error. The J gene is TRBJ2-1, the V gene TRBV3-1, with D perhaps matching TRBD2 (5 bases). V was clipped by 1 base and J by 8 bases, with 18 bases between them. Per the germline V gene, CDR1 is LGHDT and CDR2 is YNNKEL (reference sequence). The CDR3 covers 16 residues. CDR3: CASSQGSLAGVDEQFF. CDR3 in DNA: TGTGCCAGCAGCCAAGGAAGTCTAGCAGGTGTGGATGAGCAGTTCTTC.

As DNA, the CDR3 is TGTGCCAGCAGCCAAGATCGGGGGGGCAACACTGAAGCTTTCTTT. This encodes CASSQDRGGNTEAFF. V gene TRBV3-1 combines with J gene TRBJ1-1; weak D call: TRBD1 (6 bases). V lost 0 bases and J 2 bases, leaving 10 bases between the germline ends. This CDR3 comprises 15 residues. Germline assignment: CDR1 LGHDT and CDR2 YNNKEL (reference sequence).

In its sample, this clonotype was seen many times. The V and J genes are TRBV28 and TRBJ2-3; D possibly matches TRBD1 or TRBD2 (5 bases each). CDR1 and CDR2 from the germline V gene are MDHEN and SYDVKM. This CDR3 has 15 residues. The V gene lost 4 bases and the J gene lost 2 bases, with 13 bases spanning the gap. CDR3 sequence (DNA): TGTGCCAGCAGTTCCGCCGGGGCCCTCACAGATACGCAGTATTTT. Encoded protein: CASSSAGALTDTQYF.

This clonotype was seen ten or more times. This rearrangement joins TRBV6-2 or TRBV6-3 to TRBJ1-5, with 8 positions matching TRBD1. Germline CDR1 MNHEY, CDR2 SVGEGT. After removal of 0 bases from V and 0 bases from J, the junction contained 7 bases not matched to a gene. The length of the CDR3 is 18 residues. CDR3 bases: TGTGCCAGCAGTTACTCCGGGGCAGGGGGCTTTAGCAATCAGCCCCAGCATTTT. Protein: CASSYSGAGGFSNQPQHF.

Many counts were recorded for this clonotype. The rearrangement links TRBV7-9 to TRBJ2-7, with 12 bases identical to TRBD2. This CDR3 has 15 residues. Germline V lookup: CDR1 SEHNR, CDR2 FQNEAQ (reference sequence). V shed 5 bases, J shed 6 bases, and the junction held 8 bases outside the gene matches. The CDR3 protein is CASSSRLAGAIEQYF. In DNA, the CDR3 is TGTGCCAGCAGCAGTCGACTAGCGGGGGCCATCGAGCAGTACTTC.

This clonotype was seen ten or more times. The CDR3 nucleotides read TGTGCCAGCAGTCCTCTGCGGGAGGGGCGCCGAACTAACTATGGCTACACCTTC. Residues: CASSPLREGRRTNYGYTF. The rearrangement links TRBV6-2 or TRBV6-3 to TRBJ1-2; perhaps TRBD1 as D (5 bases). From germline, CDR1 is MNHEY and CDR2 SVGEGT. The CDR3 consists of 18 residues. V was pared by 5 bases and J by 0 bases, with 22 bases between.

This clonotype has only a few counts. The V call is TRBV20-1, the J call TRBJ2-1, with D unclear. This CDR3 has 16 residues. The germline V gene encodes CDR1 DFQATT and CDR2 SNEGSKA (reference sequence). Trimming cost V 1 base and J 0 bases, with 13 bases left between them. The CDR3 bases are TGCAGTGCTAGAGGAAGAGTTTTAAGCTCCTACAATGAGCAGTTCTTC. Translating gives CSARGRVLSSYNEQFF.

The sample holds many counts of this clonotype. The rearrangement uses TRBV20-1 and TRBJ2-3; 16 bases agree with TRBD2. Germline CDR1 reads DFQATT; CDR2 reads SNEGSKA (reference sequence). CDR3 length: 19 amino acids. V gave up 6 bases and J gave up 2 bases; unmatched junction bases: 14. CDR3 in amino acids: CSAPQGLAGGVRNTDTQYF. The CDR3 nucleotides read TGCAGTGCCCCCCAGGGACTAGCGGGGGGGGTAAGGAACACAGATACGCAGTATTTT.

This clonotype has at least ten counts. The rearrangement joins TRBV20-1 to TRBJ2-6; TRBD1 is a possible D gene (6 bases). Trimming took 1 base from V and 4 from J, leaving 17 bases between them. Germline CDR1 is DFQATT and CDR2 is SNEGSKA (reference sequence). The CDR3 covers 17 residues. This chain's CDR3 is CSARVAGAQSGANVLTF. For the CDR3, the DNA is TGCAGTGCTAGAGTGGCAGGGGCGCAATCCGGGGCCAACGTCCTGACTTTC.

J is TRBJ2-3 and V is TRBV2, with 12 bases fitting TRBD2. The CDR3 is 15 amino acids. Looked up from germline, CDR1 is SNHLY and CDR2 is FYNNEI. J lost 3 bases, V lost 7 bases, and 5 bases had no gene match. In DNA form, the CDR3 reads TGTGCCAGCAATCTACTAGCGGGAGGAACAGATACGCAGTATTTT. Its translation is CASNLLAGGTDTQYF. The full variable domain, with the rest looked up from reference TRBV2 and TRBJ2-3, is EPEVTQTPSHQVTQMGQEVILRCVPISNHLYFYWYRQILGQKVEFLVSFYNNEISEKSEIFDDQFSVERPDGSNFTLKIRSTKLEDSAMYFCASNLLAGGTDTQYFGPGTRLTVL.

The chain recombines TRBV24-1 with TRBJ2-1, with 9 positions matching TRBD1. The CDR3 is 17 residues long. Looked up from germline, CDR1 is KGHDR and CDR2 is SFDVKD. Trimming removed 4 bases from V and 8 bases from J; junction bases left unmatched: 14. This chain's CDR3 is CATSDPLHGTGLDEQFF. CDR3 sequence (DNA): TGTGCCACCAGTGACCCGCTACACGGGACAGGGCTCGATGAGCAGTTCTTC.

This clonotype occurred many times. The chain links TRBV19 to TRBJ1-1; 7 nucleotides line up with TRBD1. V was pared by 3 bases and J by 3 bases, with 10 bases of the junction left unmatched. Germline values: CDR1 LNHDA, CDR2 SQIVND (reference sequence). The CDR3 covers 16 residues. DNA of the CDR3: TGTGCCAGTAGTATCCGACACAGGGGAGGGTACACTGAAGCTTTCTTT. As protein: CASSIRHRGGYTEAFF.

This clonotype was seen many times. V usage is TRBV7-2 and J usage is TRBJ2-2, with 9 bases lining up with TRBD2. The junction had 9 bases not matched to a gene; V was cut back by 5 bases and J by 5 bases. The CDR3 totals 16 residues. Germline values: CDR1 SGHTA, CDR2 FQGNSA. CDR3 sequence: CASSPYGRGGTGELFF. The CDR3 DNA sequence: TGTGCCAGCAGCCCTTACGGGCGGGGGGGAACCGGGGAGCTGTTTTTT.